This TCR beta chain was captured in a study of blood T cell repertoires in COVID-19. About the research overall: Samples came from the United States, Italy and Spain, spanning acute and convalescent COVID-19.

The data were produced by immunoSEQ multiplex PCR, yet TCRdb's version contains in-frame clones alone and is incomplete. The sample consists of 95,000 to 150,000 clones, 80% to 90% of them appearing once. This CDR3 has 16 amino acids. The germline V gene has CDR1 SGHTA and CDR2 FQGTGA. Deletions cut 1 base from V and 4 bases from J, with 16 bases between. The receptor was derived from a woman between 45 and 60 years old with active or convalescent COVID-19. This chain connects TRBV7-3 to TRBJ1-1; D is undetermined. Sequenced sample: peripheral blood. The CDR3 bases are TGTGCCAGCAGCTTAAGGGCGGGGTCCACGGGCACTGAAGCTTTCTTT. This translates into CASSLRAGSTGTEAFF.